This TCR beta chain derives from a study of control samples from healthy donors and cancer patients. Libraries were prepared by immunoSEQ multiplex PCR; TCRdb keeps only in-frame clonotypes and omits some of them. The sample has 130,000 or so clones; 85% to 95% are singletons. V gave up 4 bases and J gave up 6 bases, with 17 bases separating them. Germline lookup yields CDR1 SGHNT and CDR2 YYREEE (reference sequence). The CDR3 is made up of 15 amino acids. The sample was blood. The chain has TRBV5-4 and TRBJ2-1, with no clear D. The receptor was derived from a middle-aged man in good health. The CDR3 reads CASSPDSVAANEQFF. DNA for the CDR3: TGTGCCAGCAGCCCCGACTCGGTTGCGGCCAATGAGCAGTTCTTC.